Presented here are 8 T cell receptor beta chains from one specimen sequenced in a study of regulatory T cells in long-lasting Graves disease. Through Arm-PCR of CDR3 regions and iRepertoire HTBI primers, TCR beta libraries were built. One entry per CDR3 protein, called by TCRdb with MiXCR from the multiplex PCR reads. The sample has around 480,000 distinct CDR3 sequences, roughly 15% seen once. Time point reported: newly diagnosed GD, antithyroid drugs for less than 3 months. With RNA extracted from PBMCs as input, the TCR library was made. This sample also belongs to another study, concerning T cells in Graves' hyperthyroidism and ophthalmopathy.

The specimen comprised peripheral blood mononuclear cells (PBMCs), sampled at new diagnosis, from a patient treated with antithyroid drugs. The receptors were sampled from a woman aged 35-65 years with Graves disease.

This clonotype was seen more than once but under ten times. The rearrangement joins TRBV11-3 to TRBJ1-6, with TRBD1 as a possible D gene (6 bases). Trimming took 5 bases from V and 8 from J, leaving 16 bases between them. The CDR3 consists of 15 residues. Germline values: CDR1 SGHNT, CDR2 YENEEA. CDR3 nucleotide sequence: TGTGCCAGCAGCCTGAGGGACAACAATTATTCACCCCTCCACTTT. Translation gives CASSLRDNNYSPLHF.

In this sample, this clonotype turned up many times. The chain uses TRBV20-1 and TRBJ2-7; no clear D. Between the trimmed V and J ends, which lost 1 base and 5 bases, there was a span of 6 bases. Germline V gene lookup returns CDR1 DFQATT and CDR2 SNEGSKA (reference sequence). The CDR3 runs to 11 residues. The CDR3 sequence is CSARGQNEQYF. The CDR3 DNA follows: TGCAGTGCTAGAGGTCAGAACGAGCAGTACTTC.

To note about this clonotype: A much bigger clone sits one base away, suggesting this may be a read error. The CDR3 does not end in the conserved phenylalanine or tryptophan, so this is likely a read error. The J gene is TRBJ1-5, the V gene TRBV12-3 or TRBV12-4; 10 nucleotides line up with TRBD1. J lost 1 base, V lost 3 bases, and 12 bases had no gene match. The length of the CDR3 is 19 residues. CDR3 DNA sequence: TGTGCCAGCAGTTTCCGCCCTTGGACAGGGGGTATCAGCAATCAGCCCCAGCATTAT. Amino acids: CASSFRPWTGGISNQPQHY.

This clonotype turned up a few times. The V gene is TRBV6-1, the J gene TRBJ1-1; 8 bases fit TRBD1. V was pared by 6 bases and J by 5 bases, with 11 bases of the junction left unmatched. This CDR3 comprises 15 residues. Germline V gene lookup returns CDR1 MNHNS and CDR2 SASEGT. The CDR3 loop is CASRLDRGGLTEAFF. The CDR3 DNA follows: TGTGCCAGCAGATTAGACAGGGGAGGGTTGACTGAAGCTTTCTTT.

This clonotype turned up a few times. This rearrangement joins TRBV6-1 to TRBJ2-7, with TRBD1 matching 9 bases. V shed 6 bases, J shed 1 base, and the junction held 16 bases outside the gene matches. CDR1 is MNHNS and CDR2 is SASEGT in the germline V gene. This CDR3 region has 18 residues. CDR3 amino acids: CASSPKGGRDRASYEQYF. In nucleotides, the CDR3 is TGTGCCAGCAGCCCGAAGGGGGGAAGGGACAGGGCTTCCTACGAGCAGTACTTC.

The J gene is TRBJ1-5, the V gene TRBV19; D is perhaps TRBD1 (5 bases). The CDR3 extends over 14 amino acids. Looked up from germline, CDR1 is LNHDA and CDR2 is SQIVND (reference sequence). The germline V and J ends were trimmed by 9 bases and 9 bases, with 21 bases remaining between them. The CDR3 here is CASFEGSAHSPQHF. CDR3 nucleotide sequence: TGTGCCAGCTTCGAGGGGTCAGCCCATTCGCCCCAGCATTTT.

The sample holds many counts of this clonotype. The genes are TRBV9 and TRBJ2-7, with 8 bases aligning to TRBD2. The CDR3 spans 14 residues. The trim removed 2 bases at V and 9 bases at J, leaving 10 bases unmatched. In germline, CDR1 is SGDLS, CDR2 YYNGEE. The CDR3 here is CASSVGGGTSGQYF. The CDR3 DNA is TGTGCCAGCAGCGTCGGGGGGGGGACCTCGGGGCAGTACTTC.

This clonotype was counted only a few times. The genes are TRBV4-2 and TRBJ2-1; 9 bases match TRBD1. This CDR3 is built from 19 residues. Germline V lookup: CDR1 LGHNA, CDR2 YNFKEQ. J lost 0 bases, V lost 1 base, and 10 bases had no gene match. CDR3 residues: CASSQVDRGETSSYNEQFF. DNA for the CDR3: TGTGCCAGCAGCCAAGTAGACAGGGGGGAAACTAGCTCCTACAATGAGCAGTTCTTC.